These T cell receptor beta chains were read from a single sample in a study of human T cells and chemical hapten exposure. One entry per CDR3 protein results from TCRdb running MiXCR on the RACE reads. The data contain roughly 120,000 distinct CDR3 sequences, approximately 9.5% of them singletons. The sample consisted of whole blood. These receptors were collected from a male donor in good health. Some clones in this sample may be carry-over from other donors' samples. The conserved cysteine and the conserved F or W are not part of the CDR3 here. Fields, in order: J gene, V gene, CDR3 protein.

j_gene: TRBJ1-5
v_gene: TRBV5-5
CDR3aa: ASSLADSSNQPQH

j_gene: TRBJ2-7
v_gene: TRBV10-1
CDR3aa: ASSGHPRGQGILYEQY

j_gene: TRBJ2-1
v_gene: TRBV12-3/TRBV12-4
CDR3aa: ASSFRFQYNEQF

j_gene: TRBJ2-2
v_gene: TRBV20-1
CDR3aa: SASPGLGRMNTGELF

j_gene: TRBJ2-7
v_gene: TRBV6-5
CDR3aa: ASSYSMRAGRKSYEQY

j_gene: TRBJ2-5
v_gene: TRBV25-1
CDR3aa: ASSEFRQGAETQY

j_gene: TRBJ2-1
v_gene: TRBV20-1
CDR3aa: SAREGQGPSYNEQF

j_gene: TRBJ1-2
v_gene: TRBV9
CDR3aa: ASSAASYYGYT

j_gene: TRBJ2-1
v_gene: TRBV20-1
CDR3aa: SARAGLAARDEQF

j_gene: TRBJ2-1
v_gene: TRBV7-9
CDR3aa: ASSTLAASPYNEQF

j_gene: TRBJ1-2
v_gene: TRBV5-1
CDR3aa: ASSLASRRTNYGYT

j_gene: TRBJ2-7
v_gene: TRBV29-1
CDR3aa: SVGPTGASYEQY

j_gene: TRBJ2-2
v_gene: TRBV3-1
CDR3aa: ASSQSDRGEAGELF

j_gene: TRBJ2-7
v_gene: TRBV4-2
CDR3aa: ASSRGGVGYEQY

j_gene: TRBJ2-7
v_gene: TRBV27
CDR3aa: ASSFPGSEQY

j_gene: TRBJ2-1
v_gene: TRBV6-1
CDR3aa: ASSEGWGKHHNEQF

j_gene: TRBJ1-5
v_gene: TRBV12-3/TRBV12-4
CDR3aa: ASTLTGLDQPQH

j_gene: TRBJ1-4
v_gene: TRBV29-1
CDR3aa: SVGQGNEKLF

j_gene: TRBJ2-5
v_gene: TRBV12-3/TRBV12-4
CDR3aa: ASSGQGETQY

j_gene: TRBJ2-7
v_gene: TRBV19
CDR3aa: ASRILAGEASEQY

j_gene: TRBJ1-2
v_gene: TRBV19
CDR3aa: ASSSDVAGSGYT

j_gene: TRBJ1-5
v_gene: TRBV29-1
CDR3aa: SVAVENQPQH

j_gene: TRBJ2-3
v_gene: TRBV10-3
CDR3aa: AISGTSGRADTQY

j_gene: TRBJ1-6
v_gene: TRBV4-3
CDR3aa: ASSQEIIPSYNSPLH

j_gene: TRBJ1-4
v_gene: TRBV9
CDR3aa: ASSVGGEEKLF

j_gene: TRBJ2-1
v_gene: TRBV7-9
CDR3aa: ASSLGDINEQF

j_gene: TRBJ2-3
v_gene: TRBV7-2
CDR3aa: ASSPGTVSTDTQY

j_gene: TRBJ2-1
v_gene: TRBV10-3
CDR3aa: AISDPEEGGSNEQF

j_gene: TRBJ2-1
v_gene: TRBV7-8
CDR3aa: ASSHPGGGNEQF

j_gene: TRBJ2-3
v_gene: TRBV15
CDR3aa: ATSLDRGTDTQY

j_gene: TRBJ1-1
v_gene: TRBV10-3
CDR3aa: AISGGQGAGTEAF